The 10 T cell receptor beta chains reported below all come from one sample, sequenced in a study of shared clonotypes between healthy human individuals. This table comes from immunoSEQ multiplex PCR, and its TCRdb copy is limited to in-frame clones, with some not included. The data show roughly 2.1 million clones, 85% to 95% seen once. Naive CD8 cells, CD45RO-negative and positively selected for CCR7, excluded terminally differentiated effector memory CD45RA+ cells. Sequencing input: naive CD8+ T cells from PBMCs. These receptor sequences come from a man between 18 and 29 years old in good health. Some clones in this sample may be carry-over from other donors' samples.

The V call is TRBV9, the J call TRBJ2-7; D is unclear. The CDR3 length is 15 residues. V gave up 5 bases and J gave up 3 bases, with 18 bases separating them. Per germline, CDR1 SGDLS and CDR2 YYNGEE. CDR3 in amino acids: CASSSDPVGVYEQYF. The CDR3 region has the DNA TGTGCCAGCAGTTCCGACCCGGTGGGTGTCTACGAGCAGTACTTC. Variable domain in full (rest from reference TRBV9 and TRBJ2-7): DSGVTQTPKHLITATGQRVTLRCSPRSGDLSVYWYQQSLDQGLQFLIQYYNGEERAKGNILERFSAQQFPDLHSELNLSSLELGDSALYFCASSSDPVGVYEQYFGPGTRLTVT.

The chain recombines TRBV7-8 with TRBJ2-1, with 11 bases fitting TRBD2. Germline V gene sequence: CDR1 SGHVS, CDR2 FQNEAQ. The CDR3 spans 15 residues. The V gene end was trimmed by 5 bases and the J gene end by 2 bases; junction bases not matched to a gene: 2. DNA of the CDR3: TGTGCCAGCAGCGAACTAGCGGGAGCCTACAATGAGCAGTTCTTC. Translating gives CASSELAGAYNEQFF.

This rearrangement joins TRBV9 to TRBJ2-3, with 10 bases aligning to TRBD2. Per the germline V gene, CDR1 is SGDLS and CDR2 is YYNGEE. The CDR3 runs 14 residues. With 4 bases clipped from V and 4 bases from J, the junction kept 3 bases outside the gene matches. The CDR3 region is CASSPGLAADTQYF. As DNA, the CDR3 is TGTGCCAGCAGCCCTGGACTAGCGGCAGATACGCAGTATTTT.

This chain connects TRBV11-2 to TRBJ2-1, with D perhaps matching TRBD2 (5 bases). The CDR3 extends over 16 amino acids. In germline, CDR1 is SGHAT, CDR2 FQNNGV. V was clipped by 1 base and J by 0 bases, with 10 bases between them. The CDR3 loop is CASSLVRGSSYNEQFF. CDR3 DNA sequence: TGTGCCAGCAGCTTAGTTCGGGGTAGCTCCTACAATGAGCAGTTCTTC.

In regard to this clone: Additional DNA sequences in this sample encode the identical CDR3. The rearrangement uses TRBV27 and TRBJ2-7, with D possibly TRBD2 on 5 matching bases. This CDR3 comprises 14 residues. Deletions cut 1 base from V and 1 base from J, with 8 bases between. Germline V lookup: CDR1 MNHEY, CDR2 SMNVEV (reference sequence). The CDR3 here is CASSLLSGSYEQYF. CDR3 nucleotide sequence: TGTGCCAGCAGTTTATTGAGCGGATCCTACGAGCAGTACTTC.

J is TRBJ2-2 and V is TRBV11-2; the D gene is possibly TRBD1 (5 bases). The CDR3 contains 18 residues. Trimming took off 0 bases at V and 0 bases at J, with 14 bases between the two ends. Germline V lookup: CDR1 SGHAT, CDR2 FQNNGV. CDR3 amino acids: CASSLDYGGRANTGELFF. DNA of the CDR3: TGTGCCAGCAGCTTAGATTACGGTGGCAGGGCGAACACCGGGGAGCTGTTTTTT.

The gene calls are TRBV13 and TRBJ2-5; 14 nucleotides align to TRBD2. The J call may not be correct, given that the DNA end is closer to TRBJ2-7. The CDR3 loop spans 15 amino acids. Germline assignment: CDR1 PRHDT and CDR2 FYEKMQ (reference sequence). The CDR3 here is CASSPGLAGVYEQYF. The DNA for the CDR3 is TGTGCCAGCAGCCCGGGACTAGCGGGAGTGTACGAGCAGTACTTC.

V gene TRBV9 combines with J gene TRBJ1-3; TRBD1 might be the D (5 bases). In germline, CDR1 is SGDLS, CDR2 YYNGEE. The CDR3 is 14 residues long. Trimming shortened V by 7 bases and J by 0 bases, and 11 bases separated the two germline ends. This CDR3 reads CASAGLISGNTIYF. For the CDR3, the DNA is TGTGCCAGCGCAGGGCTAATCTCTGGAAACACCATATATTTT. The variable domain in full, with the rest retrieved from reference TRBV9 and TRBJ1-3, is DSGVTQTPKHLITATGQRVTLRCSPRSGDLSVYWYQQSLDQGLQFLIQYYNGEERAKGNILERFSAQQFPDLHSELNLSSLELGDSALYFCASAGLISGNTIYFGEGSWLTVV.

CDR3 bases: TGTGCCAGCGGCGGGGGGGCTACCGGAGGGGTTGAGCAGTTCTTC. Protein sequence: CASGGGATGGVEQFF. The V and J genes are TRBV11-2 and TRBJ2-1; TRBD2 aligns across 9 bases. Germline V gene sequence: CDR1 SGHAT, CDR2 FQNNGV. J gave up 9 bases and V 8 bases, and 14 bases lay outside the gene matches. The CDR3 sequence is 15 residues long.

The chain has TRBV19 and TRBJ2-3; no reliable D call. The CDR3 contains 14 residues. V lost 5 bases to trimming and J lost 6 bases, with 15 bases between them. Per germline, CDR1 LNHDA and CDR2 SQIVND (reference sequence). The DNA of the CDR3 is TGTGCCAGTAGTCCAAGGACGGGCCCGGATACGCAGTATTTT. As protein: CASSPRTGPDTQYF.